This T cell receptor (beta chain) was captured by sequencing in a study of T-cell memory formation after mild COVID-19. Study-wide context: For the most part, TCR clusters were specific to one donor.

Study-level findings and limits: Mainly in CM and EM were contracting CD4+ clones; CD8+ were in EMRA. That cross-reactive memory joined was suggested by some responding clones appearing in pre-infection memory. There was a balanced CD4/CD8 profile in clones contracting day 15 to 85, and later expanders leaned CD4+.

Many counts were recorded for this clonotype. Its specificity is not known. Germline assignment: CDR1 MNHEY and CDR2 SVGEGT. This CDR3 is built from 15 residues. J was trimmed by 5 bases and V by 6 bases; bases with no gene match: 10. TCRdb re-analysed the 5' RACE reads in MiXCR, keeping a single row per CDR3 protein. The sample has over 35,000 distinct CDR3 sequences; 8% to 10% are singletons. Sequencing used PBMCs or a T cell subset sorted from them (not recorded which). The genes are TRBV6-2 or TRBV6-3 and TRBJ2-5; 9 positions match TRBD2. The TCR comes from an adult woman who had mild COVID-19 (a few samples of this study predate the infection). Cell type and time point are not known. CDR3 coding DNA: TGTGCCAGCAGCCAGCGGGGGGAACCACGTGAGACCCAGTACTTC. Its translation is CASSQRGEPRETQYF.